Listed below are T cell receptor beta chains from one sample, sequenced in a study of blood T cell repertoires in COVID-19. Sequencing used immunoSEQ multiplex PCR; TCRdb keeps in-frame clones, though not all of them. Found here are around 300,000 clones, around nine tenths of them singletons; the top ten hold less than 2.5%. Sequencing input: peripheral blood. All receptors come from a man aged 45-65 years with acute or convalescent COVID-19. CDR3s include the opening cysteine and the closing phenylalanine or tryptophan. D genes are given only for firm matches. Clone size is not always given. Where it is, it says once, few, many or a class for expanded clones.

abundance | j_gene | v_gene | d_gene | CDR3nt | CDR3aa
- | TRBJ1-3 | TRBV19 | - | TGTGCCAGTAGGCCTCCCGGGAGGATTGGAAACACCATATATTTT | CASRPPGRIGNTIYF
- | TRBJ2-7 | TRBV12-5 | - | TGTGCTAGTGGTTTGTCAGGGGCCTACGAGCAGTACTTC | CASGLSGAYEQYF
- | TRBJ2-6 | TRBV10-1 | - | TGCGCCAACATGGGGGGGGGCCGCGCCAACGTCCTGACTTTC | CANMGGGRANVLTF
- | TRBJ2-2 | TRBV7-9 | TRBD1 | TGTGCCAGCAGCTCTCGGGACAGGGTACGGGAGCTGTTTTTT | CASSSRDRVRELFF
- | TRBJ2-1 | TRBV11-2 | - | TGTGCCAGCAGCTTAGCAGGGTGGGGTGGGAATGAGCAGTTCTTC | CASSLAGWGGNEQFF
- | TRBJ2-7 | TRBV6-6 | - | TGTGCCAGCAGTTACGTGAACGGTTCCTACGAGCAGTACTTC | CASSYVNGSYEQYF
- | TRBJ2-7 | TRBV21-1 | - | TGTGCCAGCAGCAAGGGTGGACAGGGAAGGCACGAGCAGTACTTC | CASSKGGQGRHEQYF
- | TRBJ1-2 | TRBV27 | - | TGTGCCAGCAGTTTATCTCCCGGAGTAGGAAACTATGGCTACACCTTC | CASSLSPGVGNYGYTF
once | TRBJ2-1 | TRBV19 | - | TGTGCCAGTAGTAACCCCCTGGAGACTACGCGACTCAATGAGCAGTTCTTC | CASSNPLETTRLNEQFF
- | TRBJ1-1 | TRBV18 | TRBD1 | TGTGCCAGCTCACCCGGACAGGGGTTGGGGATTGAAGCTTTCTTT | CASSPGQGLGIEAFF
- | TRBJ2-3 | TRBV5-1 | - | TGCGCCAGCAGCTTAACACTTTTCCGGATTAGAGGGGGATCAGATACGCAGTATTTT | CASSLTLFRIRGGSDTQYF
- | TRBJ1-2 | TRBV6-5 | - | TGTGCCAGCAGGCGAGCCTCGCCGGGGGGCTACACCTTC | CASRRASPGGYTF
- | TRBJ1-5 | TRBV19 | - | TGTGCCAGTAGTATAGGGCCTAGCAATCAGCCCCAGCATTTT | CASSIGPSNQPQHF
- | TRBJ1-5 | TRBV15 | - | TGTGCCACCAGCAGACTAGGGGGGGGGCAGCCCCAGCATTTT | CATSRLGGGQPQHF
- | TRBJ1-2 | TRBV4-1 | TRBD1 | TGCGCCAGCAGCCTTAGGACAGGGGGAGAGGGTAACGAAGGCTACACCTTC | CASSLRTGGEGNEGYTF
- | TRBJ2-7 | TRBV5-4 | - | TGTGCCAGCAGCCACCCGACAGACTCCTACGAGCAGTACTTC | CASSHPTDSYEQYF
once | TRBJ1-1 | TRBV29-1 | TRBD1 | TGCAGCGCCCGGACAGGGGACTTGAACACTGAAGCTTTCTTT | CSARTGDLNTEAFF
- | TRBJ2-1 | TRBV5-1 | TRBD1 | TGCGCCAGCAGCTTGGGGGACAGGGCTCGCAATGAGCAGTTCTTC | CASSLGDRARNEQFF
once | TRBJ2-3 | TRBV5-4 | TRBD2 | TGTGCCAGCAGCCCGACTAGCGGGGCCACAGATACGCAGTATTTT | CASSPTSGATDTQYF
- | TRBJ1-4 | TRBV30 | - | TGTGCCTGGAGTCCTCCCGGGACATTGAATGAAAAACTGTTTTTT | CAWSPPGTLNEKLFF
once | TRBJ2-3 | TRBV4-2 | TRBD2 | TGTGCCAGCAGCCAAGTAGCGGGGGGGGGCACAGATACGCAGTATTTT | CASSQVAGGGTDTQYF
- | TRBJ2-7 | TRBV7-9 | TRBD1 | TGTGCCAGCAGCAACCGGGACAGGGACAACGAGCAGTACTTC | CASSNRDRDNEQYF
- | TRBJ1-2 | TRBV14 | TRBD1 | TGTGCCAGCAGCCCGACAGGGGGGTACTATGGCTACACCTTC | CASSPTGGYYGYTF